This T cell receptor (beta chain) was captured in a study of STAT5B mutations in CD4+ large granular lymphocyte leukemia (dated by TCRdb to between 2021 and 2022). Background for the entire study: Among the healthy controls, the CDR3 'QG' motif was associated with a particular HLA allele. TCRbeta repertoires of CD4+ T-cell large granular lymphocyte leukemia patients were compared with those of healthy blood donors. The purity of purified fractions was confirmed by flow cytometry on FACSCanto II or FACSVerse to exceed 95% among lymphocytes.

The healthy controls were fewer than 45 blood donors, and the buffy coats of these donors were supplied by the Finnish Red Cross blood service. All TCR-sequenced material derived from peripheral blood: patient blood samples and healthy donor buffy coats. Peripheral blood mononuclear cells were isolated by Ficoll-Hypaque gradient centrifugation. For the healthy controls, CD4+ cells were obtained from buffy coats by magnetic purification. Genomic DNA was extracted using the Gentra Puregene Cell and Tissue kit, and a Qubit 2.0 fluorometer was used to quantify it. The CDR3 holds 13 amino acids from the cysteine to the phenylalanine. Solely the CDR3 DNA is kept, with 39 bases framed from the first base. The germline V gene (reference sequence) gives CDR1 as SEHNR and CDR2 as FQNEAQ. Between the V and J ends, shortened by 2 bases and 3 bases respectively, the junction contains 7 bases. A note on this clone: This clone's antigen is unknown. Within one base of it there is no much larger clone, and no base qualities were kept.

The immunoSEQ assay at survey resolution was used to sequence TCRbeta rearrangements from genomic DNA. The source study handled its data this way. In the TCR sequencing data, the lowest productive clonotype frequency that could be detected was 2.59 x 10-5. Analyses included only productive TCRbeta rearrangements, meaning complete and in-frame sequences. Sample clonality was computed as Simpson clonality in the immunoSEQ Analyzer version 3.0. Clones were binned by frequency as very rare, small, medium, large (1-20%) or hyperexpanded (>20%). Generation probabilities were estimated with OLGA 1.2.3, V-gene circos plots were generated with VDJtools, specificities were searched for in VDJdb, and CDR3 motifs were identified with GLIPH. The table comes from immuneACCESS by way of TCRdb, which keeps in-frame sequences with V and J called. Part of the clones is missing from these tables; in studies checked, under half for an unresolved V gene and the rest for unknown reasons. The V and J calls and clone size come from that table; D and trimming were worked out from the DNA. This sample lists some 35,000 clones; roughly 71% were detected once. 2.5% to 3% of the sample belongs to the ten largest clones.

What the study reported, not specific to this receptor: The data were not HLA-matched, and the higher clonality in CD4+ T-LGLL than in CD8+ T-LGLL could be due to the relatively small sample size. Compared with healthy CD4+ repertoires, CD4-sorted patient repertoires appeared more clonal, and this difference remained even after the putative leukemic clones were removed. TRBV06-family usage was enriched among the top patient clones (8/27) compared with healthy controls (2/35). Main leukemic clonotypes were private to each patient, although about a quarter of the main leukemic clonotypes were found at low frequency in the non-leukemic repertoires of other patients.

Specimen: CD4+ T cells from blood buffy coats. The sequence came from a human donor in good health. The receptor chain draws on TRBV7-9 and TRBJ1-1; no D segment can be confidently identified. CDR3 region: CASSLRSDTEAFF. The DNA sequence reads TGTGCCAGCAGCTTACGTAGTGACACTGAAGCTTTCTTT.